This T cell receptor (beta chain) emerged from a study of T cell repertoires in cytomegalovirus infection. In the study overall: HLA-C-restricted CMV epitopes, recently identified, and well-studied HLA-B-restricted ones were used by the study. Public signatures in TCR beta pointed to CMV infection and matching HLA type. General study findings and limits: Totalled public TCR beta family frequency picked out people who carried CMV plus the relevant HLA. In two of eight donors, the top clonotype was HLA-C-restricted CMV-specific.

TCRdb analysed the reads with MiXCR anew, one entry per CDR3 protein. Altogether approximately 730,000 distinct CDR3 sequences are present, around 31% being singletons, with the ten largest covering roughly 18%. The CDR3 is made up of 14 amino acids. Germline CDR1 and CDR2: SGHAT and FQNNGV. Germline trimming cut 1 base from V and 9 bases from J; bases unmatched to any gene: 6. Worth noting for this clonotype: Its antigen is unidentified.

The rearrangement links TRBV11-2 to TRBJ2-1; TRBD2 matches 7 bases. The sequence was collected from a human donor in good health (CMV status not recorded). Some clones in this sample may be carry-over from other donors' samples. The sequences come from cultured PBMCs, collected from culture after CMV antigen stimulation. The CDR3, as DNA: TGTGCCAGCAGCTTAGCTTTCGGCGGGAGTGAGCAGTTCTTC. Residues: CASSLAFGGSEQFF.